This T cell receptor beta chain was identified during a study of T cell repertoires in cytomegalovirus infection. MiXCR, applied by TCRdb to the reads, yields one record per CDR3 protein. The table records 150,000 to 200,000 distinct CDR3 sequences, approximately 15% of them present only once. This CDR3 is 14 amino acids long. Deletions cut 1 base from V and 5 bases from J, with 12 bases between. Germline V CDR1 and CDR2: SGHTA, FQGNSA. This clonotype was counted at least ten times. The specimen sequenced was PBMCs. The receptor comes from a human donor in good health (CMV status not recorded). Some clones in this sample may be carry-over from other donors' samples. This rearrangement joins TRBV7-2 to TRBJ2-7; D gene unclear. For the CDR3, the DNA is TGTGCCAGCAGCTTAGTATGGAAGGTGGACGAGCAGTACTTC. As protein: CASSLVWKVDEQYF. The complete variable domain, with remaining parts taken from reference TRBV7-2 and TRBJ2-7, reads GAGVSQSPSNKVTEKGKDVELRCDPISGHTALYWYRQSLGQGLEFLIYFQGNSAPDKSGLPSDRFSAERTGGSVSTLTIQRTQQEDSAVYLCASSLVWKVDEQYFGPGTRLTVT.